The 7 T cell receptor beta chains listed next were all sequenced from one sample in a study of T-cell reconstitution after alpha-beta-depleted transplantation in children. The TCRbeta library incorporated unique molecular identifiers. TCRdb used MiXCR to reprocess the PCR reads, holding one entry per CDR3 protein. The repertoire includes approximately 650,000 distinct CDR3 sequences, less than 15% of them detected once, and 0.65% to 0.9% sits in the top ten. Sequences were derived from PBMCs, sampled before TCRalphabeta/CD19-depleted stem cell transplant. Every receptor here comes from a girl aged 2-10 years with congenital amegakaryocytic thrombocytopenia, due to receive a stem cell transplant.

At least ten counts were recorded for this clonotype. This rearrangement joins TRBV29-1 to TRBJ2-1; TRBD1 might be the D (6 bases). V was cut by 7 bases and J by 5 bases, with 15 bases left in between. The CDR3 length is 13 residues. CDR1 SQVTM and CDR2 ANQGSEA come from the germline V gene. The CDR3 sequence: CSAADSSHNEQFF. CDR3 DNA sequence: TGCAGCGCCGCGGACAGCTCTCACAATGAGCAGTTCTTC.

The chain carries TRBV5-1 and TRBJ2-5, with D perhaps matching TRBD2 (6 bases). Germline values: CDR1 SGHRS, CDR2 YFSETQ. This CDR3 has 12 amino acids. With 7 bases removed from V and 4 bases from J, the gap between germline ends came to 11 bases. CDR3 nucleotides: TGCGCCAGCCGGGGGTCTGGAGAGACCCAGTACTTC. It codes for CASRGSGETQYF.

This clonotype was seen only once. V is TRBV6-1 and J is TRBJ2-7, with 9 bases lining up with TRBD2. Germline lookup yields CDR1 MNHNS and CDR2 SASEGT. The length of the CDR3 is 16 residues. V dropped 4 bases and J dropped 5; count of bases not matched to a gene: 12. CDR3 coding DNA: TGTGCCAGCAGTGGGGATTCAAGCGGGAGGACCAACGAGCAGTACTTC. This sequence encodes CASSGDSSGRTNEQYF.

CDR3 in amino acids: CASKRPTGELFF. The CDR3 bases are TGTGCCAGCAAGCGGCCGACCGGGGAGCTGTTTTTT. J is TRBJ2-2 and V is TRBV25-1; possibly TRBD2 for D (5 bases). The CDR3 has 12 residues. Germline CDR1 MGHDK, CDR2 SYGVNS. Trimming pared 7 bases from V and 5 bases from J, leaving 8 bases between.

This clonotype was picked up many times. The chain employs TRBV12-3 or TRBV12-4 and TRBJ2-6, with unresolved D. The CDR3 extends over 14 amino acids. Deletions cut 8 bases from V and 2 bases from J, with 10 bases between. In DNA, the CDR3 is TGTGCCAGCTCAAAGCGTCCTGGGGCCAACGTCCTGACTTTC. Protein product: CASSKRPGANVLTF.

This clonotype appeared a few times. The rearrangement links TRBV9 to TRBJ2-2; a weak D match, TRBD1 (5 bases). The V gene lost 0 bases and the J gene lost 5 bases, with 14 bases spanning the gap. CDR1 is SGDLS and CDR2 is YYNGEE in the germline V gene. The CDR3 length is 16 residues. The CDR3 DNA follows: TGTGCCAGCAGCGTAGCTGGGGCCTCGAGAACCGGGGAGCTGTTTTTT. It yields the protein CASSVAGASRTGELFF. Full variable domain (remainder filled in from reference TRBV9 and TRBJ2-2): DSGVTQTPKHLITATGQRVTLRCSPRSGDLSVYWYQQSLDQGLQFLIQYYNGEERAKGNILERFSAQQFPDLHSELNLSSLELGDSALYFCASSVAGASRTGELFFGEGSRLTVL.

This clonotype occurred many times. V is TRBV18 and J is TRBJ2-1; no clear D gene. Germline loops: CDR1 KGHSH, CDR2 LQKENI. V was cut by 2 bases and J by 4 bases, with 15 bases left in between. CDR3 size: 16 residues. The CDR3 protein is CASSPNSRRPYNEQFF. Written as DNA, the CDR3 is TGTGCCAGCTCACCAAACTCGCGACGGCCGTACAATGAGCAGTTCTTC.